This TCR beta chain was observed in a study of shared clonotypes between healthy human individuals. Study-level results: Unshared clonotypes carried lower generation probabilities than those common to all four donors.

Turning to this clone: The antigen remains undetermined. The sample contains more than one DNA sequence encoding this CDR3.

This CDR3 has 13 residues. Looked up from germline, CDR1 is SGHRS and CDR2 is YFSETQ. The germline V and J ends were trimmed by 2 bases and 5 bases, with 10 bases remaining between them. Sequencing used immunoSEQ multiplex PCR; TCRdb keeps in-frame clones, though not all of them. The sample shows about 2.4 million clones, more than 85% of them seen only once. The split of CD4+ cells yielded CD45RA+ naive and CD45RA-negative memory subsets. What was sequenced was naive CD4+ T cells from PBMCs. Sample subset: CD45RA+ positively selected. This TCR came from a man aged 18 to 30 in good health. Some clones in this sample may be carry-over from other donors' samples. The chain employs TRBV5-1 and TRBJ2-5; perhaps TRBD1 as D (6 bases). CDR3 region: CASSLEGVETQYF. DNA of the CDR3: TGCGCCAGCAGCTTAGAGGGGGTTGAGACCCAGTACTTC.